The 11 T cell receptor beta chains below were found in one sample sequenced in a study of shared clonotypes between healthy human individuals. Libraries were prepared by immunoSEQ multiplex PCR; TCRdb keeps only in-frame clonotypes and omits some of them. The sample shows approximately 110,000 clones, about two thirds of them seen only once. Sequencing was done on a sample of memory CD8+ T cells sorted from blood. Subset described: CD45RO+ cells pooled with CCR7-negative TemRA cells. Every receptor here comes from a woman aged 25 to 39 in good health.

This clone was seen a few times. This chain uses TRBV5-5 with TRBJ2-7; D is unclear. The V gene's germline CDR1 is SGHKS and CDR2 YYEKEE (reference sequence). The CDR3 is made up of 15 amino acids. V lost 2 bases and J lost 2, with 14 bases in between. This chain's CDR3 is CASSFVPDATYEQYF. CDR3 nucleotides: TGTGCCAGCAGCTTCGTCCCCGACGCCACCTACGAGCAGTACTTC.

This clone was observed many times. The genes are TRBV6-4 and TRBJ2-2; D unclear. The V end was cut by 0 bases, the J end by 3 bases, with 11 bases between. The CDR3 is 16 residues long. Germline values: CDR1 MRHNA, CDR2 SNTAGT. The CDR3 reads CASSDSKGGHTGELFF. The CDR3, as DNA: TGTGCCAGCAGTGACTCGAAGGGCGGACACACCGGGGAGCTGTTTTTT.

Sample share makes this clone medium-sized. This chain joins TRBV7-9 and TRBJ2-1; D might be TRBD1 (6 bases). The CDR3 has 16 amino acids. Trimming removed 7 bases from V and 0 bases from J, with 16 bases in between. Germline CDR1 and CDR2: SEHNR and FQNEAQ (reference sequence). DNA of the CDR3: TGTGCCAGCACCGAAACCCGGGACATCTCCTACAATGAGCAGTTCTTC. The encoded protein is CASTETRDISYNEQFF.

The chain carries TRBV6-5 and TRBJ1-2; possible D gene TRBD1, 6 bases. Germline V gives CDR1 MNHEY, CDR2 SVGAGI. Trimming took 0 bases from V and 8 from J, leaving 16 bases between them. The CDR3 sequence is 15 residues long. In DNA form, the CDR3 reads TGTGCCAGCAGTTACTCGGTTAACGGGGGCGACGGCTACACCTTC. It specifies CASSYSVNGGDGYTF.

The chain uses TRBV25-1 and TRBJ1-5, with 9 bases that match TRBD1. Per the germline V gene, CDR1 is MGHDK and CDR2 is SYGVNS. The CDR3 contains 16 residues. V was pared by 3 bases and J by 1 base, with 4 bases of the junction left unmatched. This CDR3 reads CASSETGGPSNQPQHF. The CDR3 DNA sequence: TGTGCCAGCAGTGAGACAGGGGGTCCCAGCAATCAGCCCCAGCATTTT.

The chain employs TRBV2 and TRBJ2-7; 7 bases map to TRBD2. The V and J ends lost 3 bases and 2 bases, in that order; junction bases with no gene match: 7. In germline, CDR1 is SNHLY, CDR2 FYNNEI. This CDR3 contains 15 residues. The CDR3 loop is CASSDLRTSPYEQYF. The CDR3 DNA is TGTGCCAGCAGTGACCTCCGGACTAGTCCCTACGAGCAGTACTTC.

This chain uses TRBV4-1 with TRBJ2-7, with D perhaps matching TRBD1 or TRBD2 (5 bases each). V was shortened by 4 bases and J by 3 bases, with 10 bases between the two germline ends. The CDR3 totals 13 residues. Germline-derived CDR1 and CDR2 are MGHRA and YSYEKL. The CDR3 spells CASSPGPGYEQYF. As DNA, the CDR3 is TGCGCCAGCAGCCCGGGGCCCGGCTACGAGCAGTACTTC.

The V call is TRBV5-1, the J call TRBJ2-1, with 10 bases that match TRBD2. CDR1 and CDR2 (germline): SGHRS, YFSETQ. This CDR3 spans 20 amino acids. The J segment lost 5 bases and the V segment lost 4 bases, leaving 21 bases of the junction unmatched. The CDR3 DNA follows: TGCGCCAGCAGCCCGGCGATAGCGGGAGGAAGATCCGCAGCTCACAATGAGCAGTTCTTC. Protein product: CASSPAIAGGRSAAHNEQFF.

Here the CDR3 reads CASSEAAGVIAKNIQYF. The CDR3 DNA reads TGTGCCAGCAGTGAAGCCGCTGGCGTGATAGCCAAAAACATTCAGTACTTC. This sequence joins TRBV2 and TRBJ2-4, with D unclear. Per germline, CDR1 SNHLY and CDR2 FYNNEI. Between the trimmed V and J ends, which lost 0 bases and 0 bases, there was a span of 12 bases. The CDR3 length is 17 residues.

The count of this clone is one. The chain uses TRBV2 and TRBJ1-1; 8 positions agree with TRBD1. This CDR3 is built from 16 residues. Germline V lookup: CDR1 SNHLY, CDR2 FYNNEI. J lost 0 bases, V lost 4 bases, and 7 bases had no gene match. The CDR3 spells CASSGQQGGLNTEAFF. CDR3 nucleotide sequence: TGTGCCAGCAGTGGCCAACAGGGGGGGCTGAACACTGAAGCTTTCTTT.

This chain uses TRBV6-6 with TRBJ2-5, with D maybe TRBD1 (5 bases). Germline V lookup: CDR1 MNHNY, CDR2 SVGAGI (reference sequence). The length of the CDR3 is 13 residues. V gave up 5 bases and J gave up 1 base, with 8 bases separating them. CDR3 nucleotides: TGTGCCAGCAGTAGGGGTCCCCAAGAGACCCAGTACTTC. Its protein product is CASSRGPQETQYF.